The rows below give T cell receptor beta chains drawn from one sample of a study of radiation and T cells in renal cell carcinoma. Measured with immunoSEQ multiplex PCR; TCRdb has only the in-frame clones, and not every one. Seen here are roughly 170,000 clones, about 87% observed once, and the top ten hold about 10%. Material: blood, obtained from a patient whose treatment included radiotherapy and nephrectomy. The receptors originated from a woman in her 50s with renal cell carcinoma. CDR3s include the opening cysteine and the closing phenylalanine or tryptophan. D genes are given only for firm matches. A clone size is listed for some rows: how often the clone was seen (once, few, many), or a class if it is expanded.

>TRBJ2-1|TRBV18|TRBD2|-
CASSPSGLYNEQFF
TGTGCCAGCTCGCCTAGCGGCCTATACAATGAGCAGTTCTTC
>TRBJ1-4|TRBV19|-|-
CASSAYRVATNEKLFF
TGTGCCAGTAGTGCCTATCGGGTTGCAACTAATGAAAAACTGTTTTTT
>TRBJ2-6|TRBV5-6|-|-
CASSLRMSRAGANVLTF
TGTGCCAGCAGCCTACGGATGAGCCGGGCTGGGGCCAACGTCCTGACTTTC
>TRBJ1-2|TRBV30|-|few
CAWLRRGYTF
TGTGCCTGGCTGAGGAGAGGCTACACCTTC
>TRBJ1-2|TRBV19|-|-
CASSIWAPGSYTF
TGTGCCAGTAGTATCTGGGCGCCTGGGAGCTACACCTTC
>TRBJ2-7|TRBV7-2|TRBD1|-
CASSLQATGGNEQYF
TGTGCCAGCAGCTTACAGGCGACAGGGGGCAATGAGCAGTACTTC
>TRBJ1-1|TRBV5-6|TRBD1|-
CASSRQGPEAFF
TGTGCCAGCAGCCGACAGGGTCCTGAAGCTTTCTTT
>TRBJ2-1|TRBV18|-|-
CASSPPVQGNNEQFF
TGTGCCAGCTCACCACCGGTACAGGGAAACAATGAGCAGTTCTTC
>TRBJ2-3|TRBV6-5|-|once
CASSYQRGSTDTQYF
TGTGCCAGCAGTTACCAACGGGGTAGCACAGATACGCAGTATTTT
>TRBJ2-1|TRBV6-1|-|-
CASNMPGIDNEQFF
TGTGCCAGTAACATGCCGGGGATCGACAATGAGCAGTTCTTC
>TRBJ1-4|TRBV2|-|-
CASRAPAGGFINEKLFF
TGTGCCAGCAGAGCTCCGGCGGGGGGGTTCATTAATGAAAAACTGTTTTTT
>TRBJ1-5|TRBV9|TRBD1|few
CASSPERLRGLAQPQHF
TGTGCCAGCAGCCCAGAAAGGCTCAGGGGGCTAGCTCAGCCCCAGCATTTT
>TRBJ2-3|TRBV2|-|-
CASSENRATDTQYF
TGTGCCAGCAGTGAAAACAGGGCCACAGATACGCAGTATTTT
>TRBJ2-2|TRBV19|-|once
CASSITDSWNTGELFF
TGTGCCAGTAGTATCACCGACAGTTGGAACACCGGGGAGCTGTTTTTT
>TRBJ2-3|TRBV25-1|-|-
CASSQSGGPTDTQYF
TGTGCCAGCAGCCAATCCGGGGGTCCCACAGATACGCAGTATTTT
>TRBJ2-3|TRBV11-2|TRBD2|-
CASSPGASGADTQYF
TGTGCCAGCAGCCCCGGCGCTAGCGGGGCGGATACGCAGTATTTT
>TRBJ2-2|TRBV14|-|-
CASSQGAGNTGELFF
TGTGCCAGCAGCCAAGGAGCCGGAAACACCGGGGAGCTGTTTTTT
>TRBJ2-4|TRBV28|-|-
CASSLQGRGIQYF
TGTGCCAGCAGTCTACAGGGACGGGGCATTCAGTACTTC
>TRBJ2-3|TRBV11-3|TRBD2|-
CASSPGLATDTQYF
TGTGCCAGCAGCCCGGGACTAGCGACAGATACGCAGTATTTT
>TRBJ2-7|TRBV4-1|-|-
CASSQDESSYEQYF
TGCGCCAGCAGCCAAGATGAAAGTTCCTACGAGCAGTACTTC
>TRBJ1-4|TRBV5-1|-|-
CASSQLTGSNEKLFF
TGCGCCAGCAGCCAATTAACGGGCTCTAATGAAAAACTGTTTTTT
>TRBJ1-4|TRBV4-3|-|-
CASSQDHGVELFF
TGCGCCAGCAGCCAAGATCACGGCGTGGAACTGTTTTTT
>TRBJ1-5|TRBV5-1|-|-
CASSLGGSNQPQHF
TGCGCCAGCAGCTTGGGAGGGAGCAATCAGCCCCAGCATTTT
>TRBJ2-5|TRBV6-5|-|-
CATGGGQETQYF
TGTGCCACCGGGGGCGGCCAAGAGACCCAGTACTTC
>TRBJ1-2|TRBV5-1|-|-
CASSLWGYGYTF
TGCGCCAGCAGCTTGTGGGGGTATGGCTACACCTTC
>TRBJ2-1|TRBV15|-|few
CATSTYSGSDNEQFF
TGTGCCACCAGCACGTATAGTGGTTCCGACAATGAGCAGTTCTTC
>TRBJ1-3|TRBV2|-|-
CASSESQGFGNTIYF
TGTGCCAGCAGTGAGTCCCAGGGTTTTGGAAACACCATATATTTT
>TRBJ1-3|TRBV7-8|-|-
CASSSSGFSGNTIYF
TGTGCCAGCAGCTCCTCGGGATTCTCTGGAAACACCATATATTTT
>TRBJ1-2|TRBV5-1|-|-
CASSFWGEMGGYTF
TGCGCCAGCAGCTTTTGGGGGGAAATGGGTGGCTACACCTTC
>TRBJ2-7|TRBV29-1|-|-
CRKGGSYEQYF
TGCAGGAAGGGGGGCTCCTACGAGCAGTACTTC
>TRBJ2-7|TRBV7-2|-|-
CASSLFNEQYF
TGTGCCAGCAGCTTATTCAACGAGCAGTACTTC
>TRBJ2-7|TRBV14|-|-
CASSQDRGIHEQYF
TGTGCCAGCAGCCAAGACAGGGGTATCCACGAGCAGTACTTC
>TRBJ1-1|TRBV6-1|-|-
CASSPLKNTEAFF
TGTGCCAGCAGCCCCCTTAAGAACACTGAAGCTTTCTTT
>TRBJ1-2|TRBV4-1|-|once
CASSQAGMGYTF
TGCGCCAGCAGCCAAGCCGGGATGGGCTACACCTTC
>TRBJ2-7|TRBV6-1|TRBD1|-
CASTLGQGALGQYF
TGTGCCAGCACCCTGGGACAGGGGGCGCTCGGTCAGTACTTC
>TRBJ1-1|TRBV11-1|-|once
CASSSRRGIRIEAFF
TGTGCCAGCAGCTCGCGACGGGGGATTCGAATTGAAGCTTTCTTT
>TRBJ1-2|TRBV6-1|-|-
CASTSGWGAGGYTF
TGTGCCAGCACCTCGGGTTGGGGCGCAGGGGGCTACACCTTC
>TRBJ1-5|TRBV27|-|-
CASSERKGRGQPQHF
TGTGCCAGCTCGGAGCGGAAAGGACGAGGTCAGCCCCAGCATTTT
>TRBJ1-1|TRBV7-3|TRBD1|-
CASSISGTGHAEAFF
TGTGCCAGCAGCATCTCCGGGACAGGACATGCTGAAGCTTTCTTT